This T cell receptor (beta chain) was profiled in a study of human T cells and chemical hapten exposure. Study-wide findings and caveats: The immune response of these alopecia patients might not match healthy individuals'. Expanded TCRs grouped into significantly more large CDR3 similarity clusters than controls produced.

Time point of the sample: patch test 1, 2 weeks after DPC sensitization. Treatment denoted: therapeutic diphenylcyclopropenone sensitization with weekly scalp DPC. Many counts were recorded for this clonotype. Antigen specificity is unknown. Original methodology: Sample TCR totals centred on a median of approximately 100,000, ranging roughly 23,224 to 690,600. TCRdb re-analysed the RACE reads in MiXCR, keeping a single row per CDR3 protein. These V and J calls derive from TCRdb rather than the authors' analysis. The sample includes about 360,000 distinct CDR3 sequences, 5.5% to 8% of them seen just once. Germline V CDR1 and CDR2: SGHRS, YFSETQ. CDR3 length equals 17 residues. With 3 bases removed from V and 0 bases from J, the gap between germline ends came to 16 bases.

This specimen was whole blood, taken in connection with sensitization to the hapten diphenylcyclopropenone (DPC). This TCR derives from a woman in her late teens or twenties with alopecia areata. Some clones in this sample may be carry-over from other donors' samples. The rearrangement joins TRBV5-1 to TRBJ1-3; maybe TRBD1 (5 bases). Here the CDR3 reads CASSSSGGASSGNTIYF. The DNA of the CDR3 is TGCGCCAGCAGCTCGTCGGGGGGTGCATCCTCTGGAAACACCATATATTTT.